The 20 T cell receptor beta chains in this list originate from one sample, sequenced in a study of CD8 T cells in Susac syndrome. Random hexamers were used to reverse transcribe roughly 0.45 to 1 ug of RNA. MiXCR was run by TCRdb on the immunoSEQ multiplex PCR reads, yielding one entry per CDR3 protein. This sample yields about 120,000 distinct CDR3 sequences, of which roughly 91% are seen a single time; roughly 0.15% belongs to the top ten. Sequencing was done on a sample of CD4+ T cells from PBMCs. These receptors were obtained from a human donor in good health.

This clonotype was counted once. The V call is TRBV7-2, the J call TRBJ1-1; D remains unclear. The CDR3 consists of 13 residues. Germline V gene data show CDR1 as SGHTA and CDR2 as FQGNSA. V dropped 1 base and J dropped 3 bases, with 6 bases sitting between them. The CDR3 DNA sequence: TGTGCCAGCAGCTTAGAGGTACACACTGAAGCTTTCTTT. Its translation is CASSLEVHTEAFF.

The chain couples TRBV11-2 to TRBJ1-1; D not resolved. Germline V gives CDR1 SGHAT, CDR2 FQNNGV. Between the trimmed V and J ends, which lost 3 bases and 3 bases, there was a span of 8 bases. The CDR3 length is 13 residues. The CDR3 sequence is CASSLGKHTEAFF. Here the CDR3 DNA reads TGTGCCAGCAGCTTGGGCAAGCACACTGAAGCTTTCTTT.

The chain couples TRBV7-8 to TRBJ2-1; 11 nucleotides agree with TRBD1. The CDR3 extends over 15 amino acids. The germline V gene has CDR1 SGHVS and CDR2 FQNEAQ. Trimming cost V 4 bases and J 7 bases; bases outside gene matches: 6. The CDR3 DNA is TGTGCCAGCAGCTCGGGACAGGGGGATATAAATGAGCAGTTCTTC. The encoded protein is CASSSGQGDINEQFF. The full variable domain, in which reference TRBV7-8 and TRBJ2-1 provide the parts outside the CDR3, is GAGVSQSPRYKVAKRGQDVALRCDPISGHVSLFWYQQALGQGPEFLTYFQNEAQLDKSGLPSDRFFAERPEGSVSTLKIQRTQQEDSAVYLCASSSGQGDINEQFFGPGTRLTVL.

V usage is TRBV5-1 and J usage is TRBJ1-1; D possibly corresponds to TRBD1 (6 bases). V was cut by 2 bases and J by 1 base, with 18 bases left in between. The CDR3 is 17 residues long. The germline V gene has CDR1 SGHRS and CDR2 YFSETQ. The CDR3 loop reads CASSFETGFIRNTEAFF. The CDR3 bases are TGCGCCAGCAGCTTTGAGACAGGATTTATCCGGAACACTGAAGCTTTCTTT. The full variable domain, completed using reference TRBV5-1 and TRBJ1-1, is KAGVTQTPRYLIKTRGQQVTLSCSPISGHRSVSWYQQTPGQGLQFLFEYFSETQRNKGNFPGRFSGRQFSNSRSEMNVSTLELGDSALYLCASSFETGFIRNTEAFFGQGTRLTVV.

The chain employs TRBV29-1 and TRBJ2-1; 10 bases map to TRBD1. The germline V gene has CDR1 SQVTM and CDR2 ANQGSEA. This CDR3 has 11 residues. J lost 9 bases, V lost 6 bases, and 2 bases had no gene match. CDR3 nucleotide sequence: TGCAGCGTAGGACAGGGGGTTGAGCAGTTCTTC. This translates into CSVGQGVEQFF.

This clonotype was picked up a small number of times. For the CDR3, the DNA is TGCGCCAGCAGCCCACAGGGGATTGGGTTCGGGAACACTGAAGCTTTCTTT. As protein: CASSPQGIGFGNTEAFF. This rearrangement joins TRBV5-1 to TRBJ1-1, with TRBD1 matching over 7 bases. The V segment lost 4 bases and the J segment 1 base; nucleotides outside the gene matches: 13. The length of the CDR3 is 17 residues. Per the germline V gene, CDR1 is SGHRS and CDR2 is YFSETQ.

This clonotype was detected a few times. The J gene is TRBJ1-2, the V gene TRBV12-3 or TRBV12-4; the D is unclear. The ends were cut back, 1 base at V and 8 bases at J, with 8 bases in the middle. The CDR3 has 12 amino acids. In DNA form, the CDR3 reads TGTGCCAGCAGTTTAGTAGGCTACGGCTACACCTTC. As protein: CASSLVGYGYTF.

This chain joins TRBV29-1 and TRBJ1-2; D call uncertain. V was clipped by 5 bases and J by 4 bases, with 11 bases between them. CDR3 length equals 12 residues. Germline CDR1 and CDR2: SQVTM and ANQGSEA. The CDR3 is CSVRKLIYGYTF. The CDR3 nucleotides are TGCAGCGTTCGAAAGCTAATCTATGGCTACACCTTC.

The chain uses TRBV4-2 and TRBJ2-7; tentatively, D is TRBD2 (7 bases). This CDR3 is built from 14 residues. With 1 base removed from V and 5 bases from J, the gap between germline ends came to 12 bases. The germline CDR1 and CDR2 sequences are LGHNA and YNFKEQ. CDR3 sequence reads: CASSQAGGGHEQYF. The CDR3 DNA reads as TGTGCCAGCAGCCAAGCCGGCGGGGGCCACGAGCAGTACTTC.

The chain uses TRBV7-2 and TRBJ2-5; 9 bases are shared with TRBD2. This CDR3 contains 16 residues. V was clipped by 3 bases and J by 4 bases; unmatched bases: 9. Per germline, CDR1 SGHTA and CDR2 FQGNSA. The chain's CDR3 is CASSFDLAGRGETQYF. CDR3 sequence (DNA): TGTGCCAGCAGCTTCGACCTAGCGGGACGAGGAGAGACCCAGTACTTC.

The sample holds one count of this clonotype. This chain uses TRBV2 with TRBJ2-2; 8 bases map to TRBD2. CDR3 length: 15 residues. Germline-derived CDR1 and CDR2 are SNHLY and FYNNEI. Trimming removed 7 bases from V and 4 bases from J; junction bases left unmatched: 8. The chain's CDR3 is CASNKLAGLTGELFF. The CDR3 DNA sequence: TGTGCCAGCAACAAGCTAGCGGGCCTCACCGGGGAGCTGTTTTTT.

This clonotype was found once. The V gene is TRBV30, the J gene TRBJ1-1; D perhaps matches TRBD1 (5 bases). The CDR3 totals 13 residues. Germline V gene lookup returns CDR1 GTSNPN and CDR2 SVGIG (reference sequence). V was cut by 4 bases and J by 4 bases, with 13 bases left in between. The CDR3 spells CAWNRGAGTEAFF. The CDR3 nucleotides are TGTGCCTGGAATAGGGGCGCGGGCACTGAAGCTTTCTTT.

The chain couples TRBV20-1 to TRBJ2-2; 12 positions match TRBD2. The V and J ends lost 0 bases and 2 bases, in that order; junction bases with no gene match: 7. CDR3 length: 18 amino acids. CDR1 DFQATT and CDR2 SNEGSKA come from the germline V gene (reference sequence). In DNA form, the CDR3 reads TGCAGTGCTAGAGATTCGGCTAGCGGGGGGGCCAACACCGGGGAGCTGTTTTTT. As protein: CSARDSASGGANTGELFF.

The chain has TRBV5-1 and TRBJ1-2, with 8 bases lining up with TRBD1. V lost 1 base and J lost 6; bases outside the gene matches: 14. The germline V gene encodes CDR1 SGHRS and CDR2 YFSETQ. The CDR3 consists of 17 residues. In DNA, the CDR3 is TGCGCCAGCAGCTTGTCCCCCGGACAGGGCCCTCAGGATGGCTACACCTTC. Translated, it gives CASSLSPGQGPQDGYTF.

V usage is TRBV7-8 and J usage is TRBJ2-4; the match to TRBD2 covers 10 bases. V dropped 1 base and J dropped 0; count of bases not matched to a gene: 6. CDR1 SGHVS and CDR2 FQNEAQ come from the germline V gene. There are 18 residues in the CDR3. CDR3: CASSLVPSGGRAKNIQYF. The CDR3 DNA sequence: TGTGCCAGCAGCTTAGTGCCTAGCGGGGGCAGAGCCAAAAACATTCAGTACTTC.

The J gene is TRBJ1-4, the V gene TRBV6-6; 7 positions match TRBD1. V trimming: 5 bases; J trimming: 0 bases; junction bases outside the gene matches: 3. The CDR3 is 15 residues long. Germline V gives CDR1 MNHNY, CDR2 SVGAGI (reference sequence). The DNA for the CDR3 is TGTGCCAGCAGTAAAGGACAGGCAACTAATGAAAAACTGTTTTTT. Its translation: CASSKGQATNEKLFF.

V gene TRBV20-1 combines with J gene TRBJ2-7; 14 bases map to TRBD2. After removal of 5 bases from V and 3 bases from J, the junction contained 12 bases not matched to a gene. The germline CDR1 and CDR2 sequences are DFQATT and SNEGSKA (reference sequence). This CDR3 contains 17 residues. In DNA form, the CDR3 reads TGCAGTGCTCTAAGTCTTACGGGACTAGCGGGAGTCTACGAGCAGTACTTC. Amino acids: CSALSLTGLAGVYEQYF.

The chain carries TRBV2 and TRBJ1-1; D call uncertain. Looked up from germline, CDR1 is SNHLY and CDR2 is FYNNEI. V was cut by 7 bases and J by 4 bases, with 4 bases left in between. CDR3 length equals 10 residues. The CDR3 is CASMGTEAFF. CDR3 in DNA: TGTGCCAGCATGGGCACTGAAGCTTTCTTT.

The chain couples TRBV29-1 to TRBJ2-6; D remains unclear. CDR1 is SQVTM and CDR2 is ANQGSEA in the germline V gene. This CDR3 is 14 amino acids long. V lost 6 bases and J 0 bases, leaving 9 bases between the germline ends. CDR3 residues: CSVPGASGANVLTF. The CDR3 DNA sequence: TGCAGCGTCCCAGGTGCCTCTGGGGCCAACGTCCTGACTTTC. Based on the CDR3 plus reference TRBV29-1 and TRBJ2-6, the full variable domain is SAVISQKPSRDICQRGTSLTIQCQVDSQVTMMFWYRQQPGQSLTLIATANQGSEATYESGFVIDKFPISRPNLTFSTLTVSNMSPEDSSIYLCSVPGASGANVLTFGAGSRLTVL.

The rearrangement joins TRBV10-3 to TRBJ2-1; 10 bases align to TRBD2. The ends lost 0 bases at V and 7 bases at J; junction bases unmatched: 15. CDR3 length: 19 residues. The V gene's germline CDR1 is ENHRY and CDR2 SYGVKD. CDR3 in amino acids: CAISESTSGTSVTRNEQFF. The CDR3 DNA sequence: TGTGCCATCAGTGAGTCGACATCCGGGACTAGCGTCACGAGGAATGAGCAGTTCTTC.